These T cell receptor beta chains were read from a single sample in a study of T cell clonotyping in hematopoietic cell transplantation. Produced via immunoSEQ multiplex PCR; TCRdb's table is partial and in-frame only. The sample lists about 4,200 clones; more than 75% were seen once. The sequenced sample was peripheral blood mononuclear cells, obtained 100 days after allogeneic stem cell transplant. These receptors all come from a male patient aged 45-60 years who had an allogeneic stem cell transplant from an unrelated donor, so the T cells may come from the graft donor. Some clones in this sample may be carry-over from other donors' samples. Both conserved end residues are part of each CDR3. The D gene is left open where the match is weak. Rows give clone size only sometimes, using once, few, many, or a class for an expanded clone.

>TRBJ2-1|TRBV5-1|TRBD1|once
TGCGCCAGCAGCTCAACGACAGGGGGCGAGGATGAGCAGTTCTTC
CASSSTTGGEDEQFF
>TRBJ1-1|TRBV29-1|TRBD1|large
TGCAGCGTTGACGACAGGGATGGGTACACTGAAGCTTTCTTT
CSVDDRDGYTEAFF
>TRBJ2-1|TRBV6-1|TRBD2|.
TGTGCCAGCAGTGAAGAAATAGCGGGGGGGCGAGAGCAGTTCTTC
CASSEEIAGGREQFF
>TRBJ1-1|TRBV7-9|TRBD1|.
TGTGCCAGCAGCCCGCCCATAGGGACAGCGAACACTGAAGCTTTCTTT
CASSPPIGTANTEAFF
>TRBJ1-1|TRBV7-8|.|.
TGTGCCAGCAGCTTAGAGGTCTCGGCTGAAGCTTTCTTT
CASSLEVSAEAFF
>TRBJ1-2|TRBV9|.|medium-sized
TGTGCCAGCACCCCGTGGGGGGGCGCGAAGTCCGGCTACACCTTC
CASTPWGGAKSGYTF
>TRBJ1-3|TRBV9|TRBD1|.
TGTGCCAGCAGCGACTCCGACAGGGGCCCTGGAAACACCATATATTTT
CASSDSDRGPGNTIYF
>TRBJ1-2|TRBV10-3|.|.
TGTGCCATCAGTGTTAGGGCAGACTATGGCTACACCTTC
CAISVRADYGYTF
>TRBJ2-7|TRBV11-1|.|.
TGTGCCAGCAGCTTAGTGTCAGCAGTCTCCTACGAGCAGTACTTC
CASSLVSAVSYEQYF
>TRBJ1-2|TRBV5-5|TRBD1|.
TGTGCCAGCAGCCCGCGGACAGGGTGGAGTGGCTACACCTTC
CASSPRTGWSGYTF
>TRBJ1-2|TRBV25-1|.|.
TGTGCCAGCAGTCCCAGCACTTCGGGCTACACCTTC
CASSPSTSGYTF
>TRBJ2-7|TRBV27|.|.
TGTGCCAGCAGGCCGGGTTTCAGGAACGAGCAGTACTTC
CASRPGFRNEQYF
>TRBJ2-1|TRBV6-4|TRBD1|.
TGTGCCAGCAGTGACGGACAGGGGGCAAATGAGCAGTTCTTC
CASSDGQGANEQFF
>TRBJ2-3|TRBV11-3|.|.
TGTGCCAGCAGCTTAGGTCAGGGCGCAGATACGCAGTATTTT
CASSLGQGADTQYF
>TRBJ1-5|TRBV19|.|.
TGTGCCAGCAACCACCCCCGCGGATTAATCAATCAGCCCCAGCATTTT
CASNHPRGLINQPQHF
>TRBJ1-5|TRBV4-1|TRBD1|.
TGCGCCAGCAGCTTCTTACAGGGGGACAATCAGCCCCAGCATTTT
CASSFLQGDNQPQHF
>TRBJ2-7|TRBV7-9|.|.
TGTGCCAGCAGCTTGGACAGAATCTACGAGCAGTACTTC
CASSLDRIYEQYF
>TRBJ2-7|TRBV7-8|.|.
TGTGCCAGCAGCCAGGAGGGGACACATTACGAGCAGTACTTC
CASSQEGTHYEQYF
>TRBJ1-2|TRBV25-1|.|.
TGTGCCAGCAGTGAGCTCGGGTCGGTATTTGGCTACACCTTC
CASSELGSVFGYTF
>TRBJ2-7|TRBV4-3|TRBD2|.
TGCGCCAGCAGCCACGAGCCACTCGGCGGGGCTAGCGGCTACGAGCAGTACTTC
CASSHEPLGGASGYEQYF
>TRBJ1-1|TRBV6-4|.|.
TGTGCCAGCAGTGCGAGGGTGCGGACTGAAGCTTTCTTT
CASSARVRTEAFF
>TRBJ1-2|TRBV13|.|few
TGTGCCAGCAGTGAATGGGCGGGCTATGGCTACACCTTC
CASSEWAGYGYTF
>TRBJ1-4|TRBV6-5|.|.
TGTGCCAGCAGCCAGAGAAATGAAAAACTGTTTTTT
CASSQRNEKLFF
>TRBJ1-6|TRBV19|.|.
TGTGCCAGTAGTCTGGGGCCCGTACATCCATACTCACCCCTCCACTTT
CASSLGPVHPYSPLHF
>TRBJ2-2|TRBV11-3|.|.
TGTGCCAGCAGCAGCCGGGAAACCGGGGAGCTGTTTTTT
CASSSRETGELFF
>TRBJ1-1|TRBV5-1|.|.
TGCGCCAGCGGGGATGGGGGCCTGGGCACTGAAGCTTTCTTT
CASGDGGLGTEAFF
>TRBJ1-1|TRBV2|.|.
TGTGCCAGCAGTGATCCGCCGATTAACACTGAAGCTTTCTTT
CASSDPPINTEAFF
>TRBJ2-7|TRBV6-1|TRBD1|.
TGTGCCAGCAGCTCGACAGGGACAAGTTCCTACGAGCAGTACTTC
CASSSTGTSSYEQYF
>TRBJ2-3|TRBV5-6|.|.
TGTGCCAGCAGCTCGGCCGGGACTAGCACAGATACGCAGTATTTT
CASSSAGTSTDTQYF
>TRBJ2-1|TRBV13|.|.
TGTGCCAGCAGCTCAGCCGGCCAACATGGGGCGGGGCTGGAAAATGAGCAGTTCTTC
CASSSAGQHGAGLENEQFF
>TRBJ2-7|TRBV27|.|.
TGTGCCAGCAGGCCTCCCGGGATCTTATCCTACGAGCAGTACTTC
CASRPPGILSYEQYF
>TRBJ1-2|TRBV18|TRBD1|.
TGTGCCAGCTCACCATGGGACAGGGGGGAAAACTATGGCTACACCTTC
CASSPWDRGENYGYTF
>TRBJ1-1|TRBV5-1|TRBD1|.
TGCGCCAGCAGCTTGGCAGGGACAGCGAACACTGAAGCTTTCTTT
CASSLAGTANTEAFF
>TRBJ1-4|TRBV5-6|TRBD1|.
TGTGCCAGCAGCAGGACAGGGGAGGGTGAAAAACTGTTTTTT
CASSRTGEGEKLFF
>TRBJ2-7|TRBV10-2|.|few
TGCGCCAGCAGTAACGAGGGCTACGAGCAGTACTTC
CASSNEGYEQYF
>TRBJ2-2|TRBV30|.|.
TGTGCCTGGATGCAGCGGGTCGAGACCGGGGAGCTGTTTTTT
CAWMQRVETGELFF
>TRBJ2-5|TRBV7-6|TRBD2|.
TGTGCCAGCAGCTTATGGGGCGGGGGAGAGACCCAGTACTTC
CASSLWGGGETQYF
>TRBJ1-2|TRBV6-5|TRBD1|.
TGTGCCAGCAGTCGAGGGGGCGGCGGCGGCTACACCTTC
CASSRGGGGGYTF
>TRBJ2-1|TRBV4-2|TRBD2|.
TGTGCCAGCAGCCAAGATTCCGGGGGGGGGTACAATGAGCAGTTCTTC
CASSQDSGGGYNEQFF
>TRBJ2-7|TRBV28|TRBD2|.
TGTGCCAGCAGGGAAGCGGGAGTCCGCGAGCAGTACTTC
CASREAGVREQYF
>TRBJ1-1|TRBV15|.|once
TGTGCCACCAGCAGAGATATAGACCAAGCTTTCTTT
CATSRDIDQAFF
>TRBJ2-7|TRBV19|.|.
TGTGCCAGTAGTGAAGGAGGGACAGAATCAGGCGAGCAGTACTTC
CASSEGGTESGEQYF
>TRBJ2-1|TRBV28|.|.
TGTGCCAGCAGTCGGGACGCCCTAGACAATGAGCAGTTCTTC
CASSRDALDNEQFF
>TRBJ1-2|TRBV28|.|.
TGTGCCAGCAGTCTCCGGGGAGGAGTAGATGGCTACACCTTC
CASSLRGGVDGYTF
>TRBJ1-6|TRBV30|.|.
TGTGCCTGGAGTGTAGTCTATGGGGACAATTCACCCCTCCACTTT
CAWSVVYGDNSPLHF
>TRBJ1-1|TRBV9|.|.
TGTGCCAGCAGCGTAGTAGGGGTGCGAACTGAAGCTTTCTTT
CASSVVGVRTEAFF
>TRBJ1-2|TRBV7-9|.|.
TGTGCCAGCAGTGTTAACTATGGCTACACCTTC
CASSVNYGYTF
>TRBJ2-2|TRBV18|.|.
TGTGCCAGCTCACTAGCCCCTTGGAGCGGGGAGCTGTTTTTT
CASSLAPWSGELFF
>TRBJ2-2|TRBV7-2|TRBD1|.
TGTGCCAGCAGCTCGGGGACAGGGGGAACCGGGGAGCTGTTTTTT
CASSSGTGGTGELFF
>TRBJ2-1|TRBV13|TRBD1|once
TGTGCCAGCAGCTTAGGGACAGGGGGTCCACACAATGAGCAGTTCTTC
CASSLGTGGPHNEQFF